This entry lists 9 T cell receptor beta chains sequenced from one sample in a study of OX40 agonist ivuxolimab in advanced cancers. Data came from immunoSEQ multiplex PCR; TCRdb stores just in-frame clones and leaves some out. The table shows about 80,000 clones, with 90% to 95% occurring only once. The sample in question was CD4+ or CD8+ T cells sorted from blood, obtained in a trial of the OX40 agonist ivuxolimab. The receptors were sampled from an adult with an advanced solid tumor such as melanoma, head and neck, liver or kidney cancer.

This clone was seen a handful of times. The genes are TRBV28 and TRBJ1-5, with D perhaps matching TRBD1 (5 bases). The V end was cut by 5 bases, the J end by 7 bases, with 18 bases between. The CDR3 consists of 15 residues. Germline-derived CDR1 and CDR2 are MDHEN and SYDVKM. The CDR3 DNA is TGTGCCAGCAGTCCCTACACGGGGCGCCGACAGCCCCAGCATTTT. It yields the protein CASSPYTGRRQPQHF.

This sequence joins TRBV19 and TRBJ2-1; no definite D call. Germline CDR1 LNHDA, CDR2 SQIVND (reference sequence). Trimming took 3 bases from V and 5 from J, leaving 8 bases between them. This CDR3 comprises 13 residues. Here the CDR3 DNA reads TGTGCCAGTAGTATGATAGTGAACAATGAGCAGTTCTTC. This gives the protein CASSMIVNNEQFF.

This chain links TRBV6-9 with TRBJ1-5; 10 bases map to TRBD1. Looked up from germline, CDR1 is MNHGY and CDR2 is SVAAGI. The CDR3 totals 13 residues. Losses at the gene ends were 6 bases for V and 9 bases for J; bases not matched to a gene: 5. The CDR3 region is CASSQRDRGPQHF. In nucleotides, the CDR3 is TGTGCCAGCAGCCAGCGGGACAGGGGGCCCCAGCATTTT.

The chain employs TRBV6-1 and TRBJ1-1; D gene uncertain. The germline V and J ends were trimmed by 1 base and 5 bases, with 14 bases remaining between them. Germline V CDR1 and CDR2: MNHNS, SASEGT. The CDR3 is 15 residues long. This CDR3 reads CASSEVYQGWTEAFF. The CDR3 coding sequence is TGTGCCAGCAGTGAAGTATATCAAGGGTGGACTGAAGCTTTCTTT.

The CDR3 spells CATSFSKAGELFF. The CDR3 region has the DNA TGTGCCACCAGCTTTAGTAAGGCCGGGGAGCTGTTTTTT. The chain is built from TRBV15 and TRBJ2-2; D is unresolved. V was clipped by 5 bases and J by 6 bases, with 10 bases between them. Germline assignment: CDR1 LNHNV and CDR2 YYDKDF (reference sequence). The CDR3 length is 13 residues.

This clone was observed a single time. The chain carries TRBV9 and TRBJ1-1; the match to TRBD1 covers 7 bases. This CDR3 is built from 13 residues. V lost 3 bases and J lost 7; bases outside the gene matches: 6. Looked up from germline, CDR1 is SGDLS and CDR2 is YYNGEE. CDR3 protein: CASSETTGVEAFF. The CDR3 coding sequence is TGTGCCAGCAGCGAGACAACAGGGGTTGAAGCTTTCTTT.

The chain employs TRBV2 and TRBJ2-7; D tentatively reads TRBD1 or TRBD2 (5 bases each). The CDR3 runs 13 residues. Between the trimmed V and J ends, which lost 10 bases and 6 bases, there was a span of 19 bases. From germline, CDR1 is SNHLY and CDR2 FYNNEI. The DNA of the CDR3 is TGTGCCACCTCCGGGACGGATGGAGGCGAGCAGTACTTC. It yields the protein CATSGTDGGEQYF.

V is TRBV11-3 and J is TRBJ2-3; 7 positions match TRBD1. Germline V gene lookup returns CDR1 SGHNT and CDR2 YENEEA. The V gene end was trimmed by 1 base and the J gene end by 6 bases; junction bases not matched to a gene: 7. The CDR3 is 15 amino acids. The CDR3 sequence: CASSLAWTTGDTQYF. The CDR3 DNA sequence: TGTGCCAGCAGCTTAGCGTGGACGACAGGGGATACGCAGTATTTT.

This clone was seen only once. The chain carries TRBV4-1 and TRBJ1-2; no reliable D call. The ends were cut back, 5 bases at V and 4 bases at J, with 8 bases in the middle. From germline, CDR1 is MGHRA and CDR2 YSYEKL. The CDR3 has 12 residues. The CDR3 DNA reads TGCGCCAGCAGCGGCGGGAGCTATGGCTACACCTTC. Protein sequence: CASSGGSYGYTF.